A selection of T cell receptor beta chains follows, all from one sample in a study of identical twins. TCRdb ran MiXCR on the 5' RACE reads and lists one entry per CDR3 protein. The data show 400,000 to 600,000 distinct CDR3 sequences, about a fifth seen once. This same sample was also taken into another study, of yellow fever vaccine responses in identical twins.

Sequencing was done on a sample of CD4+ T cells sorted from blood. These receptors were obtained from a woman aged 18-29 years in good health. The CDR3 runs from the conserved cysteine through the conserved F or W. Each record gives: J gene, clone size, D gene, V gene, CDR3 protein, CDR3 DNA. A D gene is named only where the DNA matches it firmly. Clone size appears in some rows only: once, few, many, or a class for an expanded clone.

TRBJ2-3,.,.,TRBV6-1,CASREGRLDTQYF,TGTGCCAGCAGGGAGGGGCGACTGGATACGCAGTATTTT
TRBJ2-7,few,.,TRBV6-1,CASSPGRKVVNEQYF,TGTGCCAGCAGCCCGGGACGGAAGGTAGTCAACGAGCAGTACTTC
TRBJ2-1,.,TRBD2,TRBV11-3,CASSLGEGGPGLAGLEQFF,TGTGCCAGCAGCTTGGGGGAGGGTGGTCCGGGACTAGCGGGACTTGAGCAGTTCTTC
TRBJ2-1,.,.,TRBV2,CASSESDEQFF,TGTGCCAGCAGTGAAAGCGATGAGCAGTTCTTC
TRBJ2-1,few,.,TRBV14,CASSRSLGYYNEQFF,TGTGCCAGCAGCCGTAGTTTAGGATATTACAATGAGCAGTTCTTC
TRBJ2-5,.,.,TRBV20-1,CRAGYETQYF,TGCAGAGCAGGGTATGAGACCCAGTACTTC
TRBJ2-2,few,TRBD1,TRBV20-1,CSARRGQGPGELFF,TGCAGTGCTAGACGGGGACAGGGCCCCGGGGAGCTGTTTTTT
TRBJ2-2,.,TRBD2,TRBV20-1,CSARPGLAGRGELFF,TGCAGTGCTAGGCCGGGACTAGCGGGAAGAGGGGAGCTGTTTTTT
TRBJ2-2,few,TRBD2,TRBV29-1,CSVEVHSGALNTGELFF,TGCAGCGTTGAAGTGCATAGCGGGGCCTTGAACACCGGGGAGCTGTTTTTT
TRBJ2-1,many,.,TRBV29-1,CSVVGQGLIEQFF,TGCAGCGTTGTTGGTCAGGGGTTAATTGAGCAGTTCTTC
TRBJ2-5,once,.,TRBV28,CASSSDTGETQYF,TGTGCCAGCAGTTCGGACACCGGGGAGACCCAGTACTTC
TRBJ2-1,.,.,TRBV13,CASSSRTFLNEQFF,TGTGCCAGCAGCTCCAGGACTTTCCTGAATGAGCAGTTCTTC
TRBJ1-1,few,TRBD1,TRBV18,CASSQGQGDVAFF,TGTGCCAGCTCACAGGGACAGGGGGATGTAGCTTTCTTT
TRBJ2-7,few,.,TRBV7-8,CASSLRGVGSYEQYF,TGTGCCAGCAGCTTACGCGGGGTTGGCTCCTACGAGCAGTACTTC
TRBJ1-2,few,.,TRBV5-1,CASSLEDLRGYTF,TGCGCCAGCAGCTTGGAGGACCTCCGGGGCTACACCTTC
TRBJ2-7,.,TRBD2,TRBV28,CASLGLAGVYEQYF,TGTGCCAGTCTAGGACTAGCGGGAGTCTACGAGCAGTACTTC
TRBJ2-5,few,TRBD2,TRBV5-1,CASRGGDAETQYF,TGCGCCAGCCGGGGAGGGGACGCGGAGACCCAGTACTTC
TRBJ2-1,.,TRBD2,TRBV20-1,CSARKASGGPGFF,TGCAGTGCTAGAAAGGCTAGCGGGGGCCCAGGGTTCTTC
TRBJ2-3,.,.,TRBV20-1,CSARDPGSSSTDTQYF,TGCAGTGCTAGAGACCCAGGGAGTTCTAGCACAGATACGCAGTATTTT
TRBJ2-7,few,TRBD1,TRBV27,CASSLRTGLYEQYF,TGTGCCAGCAGTTTAAGGACAGGGCTATACGAGCAGTACTTC
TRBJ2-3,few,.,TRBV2,CASSVAVWVTDTQYF,TGTGCCAGCAGTGTGGCGGTTTGGGTCACAGATACGCAGTATTTT
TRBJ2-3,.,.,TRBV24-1,CATRDKADTQYF,TGTGCCACCCGGGATAAAGCAGATACGCAGTATTTT
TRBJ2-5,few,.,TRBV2,CASSEKTGGETQYF,TGTGCCAGCAGTGAAAAGACTGGGGGAGAGACCCAGTACTTC
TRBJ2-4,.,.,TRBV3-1,CASSQERGGLATKNIQYF,TGTGCCAGCAGCCAAGAGCGGGGTGGCTTGGCGACCAAAAACATTCAGTACTTC
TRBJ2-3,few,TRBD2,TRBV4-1,CASSQEGTGGPPDTQYF,TGCGCCAGCAGCCAAGAGGGTACGGGAGGGCCCCCAGATACGCAGTATTTT
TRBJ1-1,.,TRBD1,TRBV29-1,CSVIWTGGNTEAFF,TGCAGCGTAATCTGGACAGGGGGAAACACTGAAGCTTTCTTT
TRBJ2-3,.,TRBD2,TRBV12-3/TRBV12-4,CASSHLTSFSDTQYF,TGTGCCAGCAGTCACTTGACTAGCTTTTCCGATACGCAGTATTTT
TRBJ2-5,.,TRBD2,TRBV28,CASKGSGGAETQYF,TGTGCCAGCAAGGGTAGCGGGGGGGCAGAGACCCAGTACTTC
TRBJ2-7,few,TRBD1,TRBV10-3,CAISGGQLSSYEQYF,TGTGCCATCAGTGGGGGACAGCTTAGCTCCTACGAGCAGTACTTC
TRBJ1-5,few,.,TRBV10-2,CASSESNGNQPQHF,TGCGCCAGCAGTGAGTCGAATGGGAATCAGCCCCAGCATTTT
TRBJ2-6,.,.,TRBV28,CASSRSSGANVLTF,TGTGCCAGCAGTCGGAGCTCTGGGGCCAACGTCCTGACTTTC
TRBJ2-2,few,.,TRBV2,CASRSTGELFF,TGTGCCAGCCGATCAACCGGGGAGCTGTTTTTT
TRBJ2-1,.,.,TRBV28,CASRLPGGPNNEQFF,TGTGCCAGCAGGCTCCCGGGGGGCCCCAACAATGAGCAGTTCTTC
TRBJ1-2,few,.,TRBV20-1,CSARGTPSNYGYTF,TGCAGTGCTAGAGGGACACCCTCTAACTATGGCTACACCTTC
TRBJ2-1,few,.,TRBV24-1,CATSTRANEQFF,TGTGCCACCAGCACCAGGGCTAATGAGCAGTTCTTC
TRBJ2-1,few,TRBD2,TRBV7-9,CASSSSPSGGALNEQFF,TGTGCCAGCAGCTCCAGTCCTAGCGGGGGGGCCCTCAATGAGCAGTTCTTC
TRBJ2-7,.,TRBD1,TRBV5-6,CASSFTGVDYEQYF,TGTGCCAGCAGCTTCACAGGGGTTGACTACGAGCAGTACTTC
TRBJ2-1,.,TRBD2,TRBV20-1,CSARLAGGGNEQLF,TGCAGTGCAAGACTAGCGGGAGGGGGCAATGAGCAGTTATTC
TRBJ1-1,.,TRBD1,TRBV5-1,CASSVDRATEAFF,TGCGCCAGCAGCGTGGACAGGGCGACTGAAGCTTTCTTT
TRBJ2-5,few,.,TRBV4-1,CASSLERWETQYF,TGCGCCAGCAGCCTGGAAAGGTGGGAGACCCAGTACTTC
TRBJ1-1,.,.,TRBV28,CASSPPGRGAIEAFF,TGTGCCAGCAGCCCCCCGGGCCGGGGGGCGATTGAAGCTTTCTTT
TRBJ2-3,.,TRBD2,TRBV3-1,CASSQQLAGVDTQYF,TGTGCCAGCAGCCAACAACTAGCGGGCGTGGATACGCAGTATTTT
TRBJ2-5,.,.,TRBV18,CASSPFRQGVRETQYF,TGTGCCAGCTCACCATTCAGGCAGGGAGTGAGAGAGACCCAGTACTTC
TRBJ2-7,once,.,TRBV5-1,CASSINRDYEQYF,TGCGCCAGCAGCATAAACAGGGATTACGAGCAGTACTTC
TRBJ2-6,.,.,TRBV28,CASSLIGSGANVLTF,TGTGCCAGCAGTTTAATAGGGTCTGGGGCCAACGTCCTGACTTTC
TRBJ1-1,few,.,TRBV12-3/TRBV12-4,CASRLTETEAFF,TGTGCCAGCAGACTGACAGAGACTGAAGCTTTCTTT
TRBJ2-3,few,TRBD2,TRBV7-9,CASSLTGGPGADTQYF,TGTGCCAGCAGCTTAACGGGGGGGCCGGGCGCAGATACGCAGTATTTT
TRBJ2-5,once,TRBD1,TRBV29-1,CSVYRQGETGGTQYF,TGCAGCGTTTATCGACAGGGGGAGACCGGGGGGACCCAGTACTTC
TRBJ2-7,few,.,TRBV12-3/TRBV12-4,CASSLPHTGSYEQYF,TGTGCCAGCAGTTTGCCCCATACAGGTTCCTACGAGCAGTACTTC
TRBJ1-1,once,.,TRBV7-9,CASSHKGRGADTEAFF,TGTGCCAGCAGCCACAAGGGACGGGGCGCGGACACTGAAGCTTTCTTT
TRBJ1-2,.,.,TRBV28,CASSLREGLYGYTF,TGTGCCAGCAGTTTAAGGGAGGGACTTTATGGCTACACCTTC